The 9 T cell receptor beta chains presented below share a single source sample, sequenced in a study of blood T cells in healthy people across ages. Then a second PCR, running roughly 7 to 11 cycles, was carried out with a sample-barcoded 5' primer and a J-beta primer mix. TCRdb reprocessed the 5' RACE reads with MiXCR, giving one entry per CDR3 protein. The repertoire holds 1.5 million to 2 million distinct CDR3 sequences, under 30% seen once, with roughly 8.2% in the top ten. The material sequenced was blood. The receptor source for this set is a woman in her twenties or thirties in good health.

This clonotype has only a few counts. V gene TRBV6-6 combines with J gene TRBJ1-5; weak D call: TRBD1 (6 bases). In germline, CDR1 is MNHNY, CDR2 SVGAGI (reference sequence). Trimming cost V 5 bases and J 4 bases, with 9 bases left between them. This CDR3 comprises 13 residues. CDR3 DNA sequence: TGTGCCAGCAGTATTCAGGGGAATCAGCCCCAGCATTTT. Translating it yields CASSIQGNQPQHF.

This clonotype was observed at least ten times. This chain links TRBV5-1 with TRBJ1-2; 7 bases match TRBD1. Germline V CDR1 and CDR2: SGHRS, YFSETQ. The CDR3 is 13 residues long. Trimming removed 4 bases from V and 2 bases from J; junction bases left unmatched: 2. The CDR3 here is CASSGGQNYGYTF. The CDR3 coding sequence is TGCGCCAGCAGCGGGGGACAGAACTATGGCTACACCTTC. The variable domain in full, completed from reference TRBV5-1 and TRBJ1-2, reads KAGVTQTPRYLIKTRGQQVTLSCSPISGHRSVSWYQQTPGQGLQFLFEYFSETQRNKGNFPGRFSGRQFSNSRSEMNVSTLELGDSALYLCASSGGQNYGYTFGSGTRLTVV.

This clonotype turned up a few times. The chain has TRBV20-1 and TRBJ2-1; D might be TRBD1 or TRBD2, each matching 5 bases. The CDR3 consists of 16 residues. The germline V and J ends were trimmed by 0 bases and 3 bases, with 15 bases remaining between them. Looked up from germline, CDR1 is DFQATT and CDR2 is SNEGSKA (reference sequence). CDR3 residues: CSARDQDTRGYNEQFF. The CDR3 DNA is TGCAGTGCTAGAGATCAGGACACCCGGGGCTACAATGAGCAGTTCTTC.

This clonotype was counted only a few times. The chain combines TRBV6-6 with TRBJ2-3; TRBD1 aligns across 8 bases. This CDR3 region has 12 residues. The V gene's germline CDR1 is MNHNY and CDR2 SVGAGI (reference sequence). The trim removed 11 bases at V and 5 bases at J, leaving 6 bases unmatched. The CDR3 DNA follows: TGTGCCCTCAGGGGGCCGGGAGATACGCAGTATTTT. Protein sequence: CALRGPGDTQYF.

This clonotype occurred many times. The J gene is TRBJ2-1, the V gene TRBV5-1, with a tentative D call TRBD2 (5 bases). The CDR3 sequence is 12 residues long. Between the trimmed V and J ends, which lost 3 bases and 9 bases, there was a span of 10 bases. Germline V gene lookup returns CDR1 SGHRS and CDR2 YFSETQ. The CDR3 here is CASSWSAVEQFF. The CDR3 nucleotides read TGCGCCAGCAGCTGGTCAGCGGTTGAGCAGTTCTTC.

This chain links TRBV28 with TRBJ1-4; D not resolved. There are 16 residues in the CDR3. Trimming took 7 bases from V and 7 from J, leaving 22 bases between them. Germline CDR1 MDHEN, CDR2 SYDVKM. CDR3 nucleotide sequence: TGTGCCAGCAACGCATACCGAACCGGTGCAGGTGAAAAACTGTTTTTT. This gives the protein CASNAYRTGAGEKLFF.

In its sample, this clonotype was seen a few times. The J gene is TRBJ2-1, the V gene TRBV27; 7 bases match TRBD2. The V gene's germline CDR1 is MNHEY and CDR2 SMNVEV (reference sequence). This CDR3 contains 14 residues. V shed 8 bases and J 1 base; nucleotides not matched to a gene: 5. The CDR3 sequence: CASCLGGSYNEQFF. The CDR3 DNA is TGTGCCAGCTGCCTCGGGGGGTCCTACAATGAGCAGTTCTTC.

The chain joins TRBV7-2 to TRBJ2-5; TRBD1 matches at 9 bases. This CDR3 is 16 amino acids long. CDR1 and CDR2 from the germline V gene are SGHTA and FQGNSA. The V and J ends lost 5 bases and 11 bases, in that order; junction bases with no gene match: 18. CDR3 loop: CASSQERGQGSKQQYF. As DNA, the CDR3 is TGTGCCAGCAGCCAGGAGAGGGGACAGGGAAGTAAGCAGCAGTACTTC.

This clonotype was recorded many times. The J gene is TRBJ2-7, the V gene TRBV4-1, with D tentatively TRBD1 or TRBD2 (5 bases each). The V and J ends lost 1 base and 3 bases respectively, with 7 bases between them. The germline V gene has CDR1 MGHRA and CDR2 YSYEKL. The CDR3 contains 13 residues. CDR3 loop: CASSQGGNYEQYF. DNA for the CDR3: TGCGCCAGCAGCCAAGGGGGGAACTACGAGCAGTACTTC.